The next 28 T cell receptor beta chains were all read from a single sample in a study of cytomegalovirus exposure and HLA in healthy donors. The PCR ran on 60 Vbeta and 13 Jbeta primers. Here immunoSEQ multiplex PCR was the method, and the copy in TCRdb shows in-frame clones only, minus some. The table lists around 130,000 clones, around 78% of them singletons. Sequenced material: PBMCs. Every receptor here comes from a woman aged 45-60 years in good health and CMV-seronegative.

The chain has TRBV19 and TRBJ1-1, with 10 positions matching TRBD1. There are 13 residues in the CDR3. Trimming at V came to 8 bases and at J to 7 bases, leaving 7 bases not matched to a gene. Germline values: CDR1 LNHDA, CDR2 SQIVND (reference sequence). The CDR3 DNA is TGTGCCAGTGACAGGGGGCAGCCCCTTGAAGCTTTCTTT. Its translation is CASDRGQPLEAFF. Supplemented by reference TRBV19 and TRBJ1-1, the full variable domain reads DGGITQSPKYLFRKEGQNVTLSCEQNLNHDAMYWYRQDPGQGLRLIYYSQIVNDFQKGDIAEGYSVSREKKESFPLTVTSAQKNPTAFYLCASDRGQPLEAFFGQGTRLTVV.

The rearrangement joins TRBV4-2 to TRBJ2-5, with a weak D call TRBD1 (6 bases). V was cut by 1 base and J by 2 bases, with 8 bases left in between. This CDR3 has 14 amino acids. CDR1 is LGHNA, CDR2 YNFKEQ, per germline. CDR3 DNA: TGTGCCAGCAGCCAAGGCAGGGGTCAAGAGACCCAGTACTTC. Translating gives CASSQGRGQETQYF.

This clone was seen only a few times. The chain uses TRBV19 and TRBJ2-3; the D is unclear. The CDR3 length is 13 residues. Germline V gene data show CDR1 as LNHDA and CDR2 as SQIVND (reference sequence). The V and J ends lost 3 bases and 3 bases respectively, with 7 bases between them. The CDR3 reads CASSIIRTDTQYF. CDR3 sequence (DNA): TGTGCCAGTAGTATCATTCGGACAGATACGCAGTATTTT.

The chain has TRBV4-1 and TRBJ2-1, with D hard to call. V lost 1 base, J lost 4 bases, and 5 bases lay in between. CDR1 is MGHRA and CDR2 is YSYEKL in the germline V gene. This CDR3 region has 13 residues. The CDR3: CASSQALYNEQFF. The CDR3 coding sequence is TGCGCCAGCAGCCAAGCTTTATACAATGAGCAGTTCTTC.

This clone was detected only a few times. The genes are TRBV6-1 and TRBJ1-5; D gene unclear. The length of the CDR3 is 11 residues. Trimming shortened V by 8 bases and J by 0 bases, and 2 bases separated the two germline ends. Germline V lookup: CDR1 MNHNS, CDR2 SASEGT. The DNA for the CDR3 is TGTGCCAGCCATAGCAATCAGCCCCAGCATTTT. Protein product: CASHSNQPQHF.

This chain connects TRBV10-3 to TRBJ1-5, with TRBD1 identical over 8 bases. CDR3 size: 14 residues. J was trimmed by 8 bases and V by 4 bases; bases with no gene match: 7. Germline loops: CDR1 ENHRY, CDR2 SYGVKD. The CDR3 region is CAISGDRGGKPQHF. CDR3 in DNA: TGTGCCATCAGTGGCGACAGGGGAGGTAAGCCCCAGCATTTT.

This clone has just one count. The same CDR3 can be traced to other DNA sequences in this sample. The J gene is TRBJ2-5, the V gene TRBV28; D unclear. This CDR3 contains 14 residues. V was clipped by 0 bases and J by 1 base, with 6 bases between them. The V gene's germline CDR1 is MDHEN and CDR2 SYDVKM. The CDR3 bases are TGTGCCAGCAGTTTATGGACTGGCCAAGAGACCCAGTACTTC. Translation gives CASSLWTGQETQYF.

The V and J genes are TRBV19 and TRBJ2-5, with 9 bases identical to TRBD1. The CDR3 totals 16 residues. V lost 5 bases and J lost 1; bases outside the gene matches: 8. Germline lookup yields CDR1 LNHDA and CDR2 SQIVND (reference sequence). The CDR3 sequence: CASSLRTGEVQETQYF. The CDR3 nucleotides are TGTGCCAGTAGTCTTCGGACAGGGGAGGTCCAAGAGACCCAGTACTTC.

The chain uses TRBV28 and TRBJ2-7; no firm D call. The V end lost 3 bases, the J end lost 6 bases, and 15 bases lay between the germline ends. CDR1 and CDR2 (germline): MDHEN, SYDVKM. The CDR3 consists of 14 residues. DNA for the CDR3: TGTGCCAGCAGTTTTGTCCTCTCGACTCGCGAGCAGTACTTC. It codes for CASSFVLSTREQYF. Combining the CDR3 with reference TRBV28 and TRBJ2-7 gives the whole variable domain DVKVTQSSRYLVKRTGEKVFLECVQDMDHENMFWYRQDPGLGLRLIYFSYDVKMKEKGDIPEGYSVSREKKERFSLILESASTNQTSMYLCASSFVLSTREQYFGPGTRLTVT.

This chain links TRBV7-3 with TRBJ1-5; 7 bases match TRBD1. This CDR3 is 13 amino acids long. V lost 5 bases and J lost 5; bases outside the gene matches: 3. The germline V gene encodes CDR1 SGHTA and CDR2 FQGTGA. CDR3 sequence (DNA): TGTGCCAGCAGCAGGGACAGAGATCAGCCCCAGCATTTT. It specifies CASSRDRDQPQHF.

This clone came up once. This rearrangement joins TRBV21-1 to TRBJ2-7; the DNA was not compared with TRBD2, the D call given in the table. TRBV21-1 has pseudogene status. The CDR3 runs to 14 residues. DNA of the CDR3: TGTGCCAGCAGCAATCTGGGACTAGCCTACGAGCAGTACTTC. This gives the protein CASSNLGLAYEQYF.

The chain is built from TRBV5-1 and TRBJ2-5, with a tentative D call TRBD1 (6 bases). Looked up from germline, CDR1 is SGHRS and CDR2 is YFSETQ. This CDR3 is built from 16 residues. The germline V and J ends were trimmed by 0 bases and 4 bases, with 16 bases remaining between them. Here the CDR3 DNA reads TGCGCCAGCAGCTTGGCCAAGGGGGTCGGGGTAGAGACCCAGTACTTC. It codes for CASSLAKGVGVETQYF. The whole variable domain, remainder taken from reference TRBV5-1 and TRBJ2-5, is KAGVTQTPRYLIKTRGQQVTLSCSPISGHRSVSWYQQTPGQGLQFLFEYFSETQRNKGNFPGRFSGRQFSNSRSEMNVSTLELGDSALYLCASSLAKGVGVETQYFGPGTRLLVL.

CDR3 sequence reads: CASGTAMTGELFF. The CDR3 DNA follows: TGTGCCAGCGGGACAGCCATGACCGGGGAGCTGTTTTTT. The genes are TRBV2 and TRBJ2-2, with TRBD1 matching 7 bases. The CDR3 length is 13 residues. The germline V gene has CDR1 SNHLY and CDR2 FYNNEI. V trimming: 8 bases; J trimming: 5 bases; junction bases outside the gene matches: 5.

This sequence joins TRBV9 and TRBJ1-2, with D possibly being TRBD1 (6 bases). From germline, CDR1 is SGDLS and CDR2 YYNGEE. V shed 5 bases and J shed 3 bases, with 17 bases lying between them. There are 15 residues in the CDR3. For the CDR3, the DNA is TGTGCCAGCAGACAGGGCCTAACCTCGGACTATGGCTACACCTTC. Residues: CASRQGLTSDYGYTF.

The gene calls are TRBV5-1 and TRBJ1-1; 10 bases are a match to TRBD1. Germline loops: CDR1 SGHRS, CDR2 YFSETQ. V shed 4 bases and J 7 bases; nucleotides not matched to a gene: 13. This CDR3 contains 16 residues. CDR3 loop: CASSPRQGAGEGEAFF. CDR3 DNA: TGCGCCAGCAGCCCTCGACAGGGGGCGGGGGAAGGTGAAGCTTTCTTT.

A few counts support this clone. V gene TRBV4-3 combines with J gene TRBJ1-1; possibly TRBD1 for D (5 bases). Deletions cut 1 base from V and 5 bases from J, with 11 bases between. Germline V CDR1 and CDR2: LGHNA, YSLEER. This CDR3 contains 14 residues. CDR3 residues: CASSQAAGRTEAFF. For the CDR3, the DNA is TGCGCCAGCAGCCAAGCTGCGGGGCGAACTGAAGCTTTCTTT.

The V and J genes are TRBV9 and TRBJ1-1; D unclear. This CDR3 is built from 12 residues. The V end lost 3 bases, the J end lost 7 bases, and 10 bases lay between the germline ends. Germline V gene lookup returns CDR1 SGDLS and CDR2 YYNGEE. The CDR3 bases are TGTGCCAGCAGCGATACAGAATGTGAAGCTTTCTTT. Its translation: CASSDTECEAFF.

The chain has TRBV27 and TRBJ1-2, with D uncertain. Germline V gives CDR1 MNHEY, CDR2 SMNVEV (reference sequence). Deletions cut 3 bases from V and 6 bases from J, with 14 bases between. This CDR3 has 14 residues. CDR3 DNA: TGTGCCAGCAGTTTCGATAGGTCGGAGGATGGCTACACCTTC. It specifies CASSFDRSEDGYTF.

V gene TRBV29-1 combines with J gene TRBJ2-1; 15 bases fit TRBD2. There are 19 residues in the CDR3. V shed 0 bases and J 9 bases; nucleotides not matched to a gene: 15. CDR1 SQVTM and CDR2 ANQGSEA come from the germline V gene. CDR3: CSVEDVLGGLAGGLGEQFF. The CDR3 DNA reads as TGCAGCGTTGAAGATGTACTTGGGGGACTAGCGGGAGGCTTAGGTGAGCAGTTCTTC.

The chain links TRBV28 to TRBJ1-2; TRBD1 matches 8 bases. Germline CDR1 and CDR2: MDHEN and SYDVKM. V trimming: 3 bases; J trimming: 9 bases; junction bases outside the gene matches: 12. The CDR3 sequence is 15 residues long. The CDR3 here is CASSFPPQGGGSYTF. As DNA, the CDR3 is TGTGCCAGCAGTTTTCCGCCACAGGGGGGAGGTAGCTACACCTTC.

In its sample, this clone was seen a few times. The chain employs TRBV6-5 and TRBJ1-4; D perhaps matches TRBD1 (5 bases). The CDR3 extends over 16 amino acids. V was trimmed by 0 bases and J by 1 base, leaving 9 bases between them. CDR1 is MNHEY and CDR2 is SVGAGI in the germline V gene. CDR3 in DNA: TGTGCCAGCAGTTACTCGGGGCCGCAAACTAATGAAAAACTGTTTTTT. It is translated as CASSYSGPQTNEKLFF.

About this clone: One end of the junction is discordant with germline, which a read error may explain. The chain couples TRBV29-1 to TRBJ1-2; TRBD1 is a possible D gene (6 bases). The CDR3 has 14 residues. Germline CDR1 is SQVTM and CDR2 is ANQGSEA. The CDR3 sequence is CSTRDRRANYGYPF. In DNA, the CDR3 is TGCAGCACAAGAGACAGGCGAGCTAACTATGGCTACCCCTTC.

This clone was recorded once. V is TRBV28 and J is TRBJ2-1; 8 nucleotides agree with TRBD2. The CDR3 length is 16 residues. Trimming at V came to 3 bases and at J to 4 bases, leaving 8 bases not matched to a gene. Germline-derived CDR1 and CDR2 are MDHEN and SYDVKM. CDR3 region: CASSLGGTGGYNEQFF. The CDR3 bases are TGTGCCAGCAGTTTGGGGGGGACGGGAGGGTACAATGAGCAGTTCTTC.

The gene calls are TRBV29-1 and TRBJ2-1; 11 bases match TRBD2. Trimming cost V 7 bases and J 5 bases; bases outside gene matches: 10. This CDR3 region has 15 residues. Germline V gene lookup returns CDR1 SQVTM and CDR2 ANQGSEA. The CDR3 DNA sequence: TGCAGCGCCCTAAAACTAGCGGGAGACCACAATGAGCAGTTCTTC. This translates into CSALKLAGDHNEQFF.

V and J are TRBV9 and TRBJ2-3; 7 bases agree with TRBD2. The CDR3 is 15 amino acids. Unmatched junction bases numbered 7, after V lost 3 bases and J lost 3 bases. The V gene's germline CDR1 is SGDLS and CDR2 YYNGEE. CDR3 sequence: CASSGGGGSTDTQYF. The CDR3, as DNA: TGTGCCAGCAGCGGGGGGGGAGGTAGTACAGATACGCAGTATTTT.

A single count supports this clone. The chain recombines TRBV28 with TRBJ1-4, with TRBD1 as a possible D gene (6 bases). This CDR3 contains 16 residues. In germline, CDR1 is MDHEN, CDR2 SYDVKM. V lost 6 bases, J lost 3 bases, and 17 bases lay in between. Written as DNA, the CDR3 is TGTGCCAGCAGCCCACCGCGGACAGCTCCTAATGAAAAACTGTTTTTT. Translated: CASSPPRTAPNEKLFF.

The chain carries TRBV30 and TRBJ1-2, with D maybe TRBD1 (6 bases). Trimming removed 5 bases at V and 8 bases at J, with 18 bases between. The CDR3 sequence is 13 residues long. The V gene's germline CDR1 is GTSNPN and CDR2 SVGIG (reference sequence). The CDR3 nucleotides are TGTGCCTGGGAGGGGGTTGGGTTTTGGGGCTACACCTTC. Translating gives CAWEGVGFWGYTF.

The gene calls are TRBV28 and TRBJ2-7, with no clear D. V dropped 5 bases and J dropped 1 base, with 12 bases sitting between them. Germline CDR1 and CDR2: MDHEN and SYDVKM. There are 14 residues in the CDR3. This CDR3 reads CASSPHSSSYEQYF. The CDR3 coding sequence is TGTGCCAGCAGTCCGCACTCGTCTTCCTACGAGCAGTACTTC. The variable domain in full, completed from reference TRBV28 and TRBJ2-7, reads DVKVTQSSRYLVKRTGEKVFLECVQDMDHENMFWYRQDPGLGLRLIYFSYDVKMKEKGDIPEGYSVSREKKERFSLILESASTNQTSMYLCASSPHSSSYEQYFGPGTRLTVT.